A selection of T cell receptor beta chains follows, all from one sample in a study of Ad26.COV2.S vaccination and SARS-CoV-2 variants. The protocol was immunoSEQ multiplex PCR, while the TCRdb copy is restricted to in-frame clones and leaves out a portion. The sample records 300,000 to 400,000 clones, roughly 91% being singletons. The specimen comprised peripheral blood, sampled in a trial of Ad26.COV2.S vaccine versus placebo. Receptor source: a person between 18 and 65 years old who received the Ad26.COV2.S COVID-19 vaccine or a placebo. CDR3s include the opening cysteine and the closing phenylalanine or tryptophan. The D gene is left open where the match is weak. Expanded clones get a size class; other rows say once, few or many, or leave the size out.

TRBJ2-7,-,-,TRBV9,TGTGCCAGCAGCGTAGGTACAGCCAACTCCTACGAGCAGTACTTC,CASSVGTANSYEQYF
TRBJ2-5,-,-,TRBV10-3,TGTGCCATCAGTGTGGGCAGGCAAGAGACCCAGTACTTC,CAISVGRQETQYF
TRBJ2-5,-,TRBD1,TRBV29-1,TGCAGCGTTGAAGATGGTCAGGGGGAACAGACCCAGTACTTC,CSVEDGQGEQTQYF
TRBJ1-3,-,TRBD1,TRBV2,TGTGCCAGCGGCTGGAGACAGGGAGGGGGAAACACCATATATTTT,CASGWRQGGGNTIYF
TRBJ2-7,-,-,TRBV21-1,TGTGCCAGCAACCACAGGGACGAGCAGTACTTC,CASNHRDEQYF
TRBJ1-4,-,-,TRBV2,TGTGCCAGCAGTGAATTGGGGGAAGGTAATGAAAAACTGTTTTTT,CASSELGEGNEKLFF
TRBJ1-5,-,-,TRBV2,TGTGCCAGCAGTGAACAGGGTTCGTATAGCAATCAGCCCCAGCATTTT,CASSEQGSYSNQPQHF
TRBJ2-1,-,-,TRBV2,TGTGCCAGCAGTGATGCGTCTTACAATGAGCAGTTCTTC,CASSDASYNEQFF
TRBJ2-2,-,TRBD2,TRBV10-3,TGTGCCATCTTTAGCGGGACTAGCGGTAACACCGGGGAGCTGTTTTTT,CAIFSGTSGNTGELFF
TRBJ2-7,many,-,TRBV4-3,TGCGCCAGCAGCCAATCCTCCCGGGACGTTGCCTACGAGCAGTACTTC,CASSQSSRDVAYEQYF
TRBJ2-7,few,-,TRBV5-5,TGTGCCAGCAGCTTGGCCCCAACCGGGGGTGACGAGCAGTACTTC,CASSLAPTGGDEQYF
TRBJ1-1,-,-,TRBV18,TGTGCCAGCTCACCGGTAAGGGACACTGAAGCTTTCTTT,CASSPVRDTEAFF
TRBJ2-5,-,-,TRBV2,TGTGCCAGCAAGGTCGAGAATATGCCAGAGACCCAGTACTTC,CASKVENMPETQYF
TRBJ2-7,-,-,TRBV9,TGTGCCAGCAGCGTAGGTGCAGGGGATTCATACGAGCAGTACTTC,CASSVGAGDSYEQYF
TRBJ2-2,-,TRBD1,TRBV5-1,TGCGCCAGCAGCGTTGGGACAGGGGCCACCGGGGAGCTGTTTTTT,CASSVGTGATGELFF
TRBJ1-2,-,-,TRBV20-1,TGCAGTGGGGGGGTAAATGGCTACACCTTC,CSGGVNGYTF
TRBJ2-6,-,TRBD1,TRBV28,TGTGCCAGCAACAATCCCAACCGGGACAGGTACTCCTCTGGGGCCAACGTCCTGACTTTC,CASNNPNRDRYSSGANVLTF
TRBJ1-1,-,-,TRBV29-1,TGCAGCGTTGAATATATAGGGTCAAGGACCAGGAGGGGCACTGAAGCTTTCTTT,CSVEYIGSRTRRGTEAFF
TRBJ2-7,-,TRBD1,TRBV18,TGTGCCAGCTCAGAATCCGGGACAGGGGCGTTCGAGCAGTACTTC,CASSESGTGAFEQYF
TRBJ1-5,few,-,TRBV4-1,TGCGCCAGCAGCCAAGATCCCCCGGGAGGGCACCAGCCCCAGCATTTT,CASSQDPPGGHQPQHF
TRBJ2-7,-,TRBD2,TRBV28,TGTGCCAGCAGTTTATCTCCTTATCTAGCGGAGTACTACGAGCAGTACTTC,CASSLSPYLAEYYEQYF
TRBJ2-3,-,-,TRBV28,TGTGCCAGCAGTTTCGACAGGACAGATACGCAGTATTTT,CASSFDRTDTQYF
TRBJ1-1,once,-,TRBV19,TGTGCCAGTAGTATAGGAAAGGGGAACACTGAAGCTTTCTTT,CASSIGKGNTEAFF
TRBJ2-3,-,-,TRBV2,TGTGCCAGCACGGGCCACGTCGGCACAGATACGCAGTATTTT,CASTGHVGTDTQYF
TRBJ1-4,-,-,TRBV7-7,TGTGCCAGCAGCCGCCGGGGGCAAGGTAATGAAAAACTGTTTTTT,CASSRRGQGNEKLFF
TRBJ2-5,-,TRBD1,TRBV11-2,TGTGCCAGCAGCTTAGGACAGGGTGGGCAAGAGACCCAGTACTTC,CASSLGQGGQETQYF
TRBJ1-1,once,-,TRBV4-1,TGCGCCAGCAGCCAAGTCTTGGCCCAGCCGAACACTGAAGCTTTCTTT,CASSQVLAQPNTEAFF
TRBJ1-5,-,-,TRBV4-1,TGCGCCAGCAGCCAAGGGAATAGCAATCAGCCCCAGCATTTT,CASSQGNSNQPQHF
TRBJ2-3,-,-,TRBV25-1,TGTGCCAGCAAAGGGGCCGGCACAGATACGCAGTATTTT,CASKGAGTDTQYF
TRBJ1-1,-,-,TRBV28,TGTGCCAGCAGTCCCAACTGGAACACTGAAGCTTTCTTT,CASSPNWNTEAFF
TRBJ2-7,-,TRBD2,TRBV18,TGTGCCAGCTCACCAACGACGGGACTAGCGGGGGACGAGCAGTACTTC,CASSPTTGLAGDEQYF
TRBJ2-2,-,-,TRBV7-9,TGTGCCAGCAGCTTTGGTCAGGGCTATACCGGGGAGCTGTTTTTT,CASSFGQGYTGELFF
TRBJ2-1,-,-,TRBV28,TGTGCCAGCAGAGTCGGCGGGGAGACCTACAATGAGCAGTTCTTC,CASRVGGETYNEQFF
TRBJ1-5,-,-,TRBV19,TGTGCCAGTAGTGGAGGGGGTGGCAATCAGCCCCAGCATTTT,CASSGGGGNQPQHF
TRBJ1-1,-,-,TRBV6-5,TGTGCCAGCTCAATCTTCCCGGACACTGAAGCTTTCTTT,CASSIFPDTEAFF